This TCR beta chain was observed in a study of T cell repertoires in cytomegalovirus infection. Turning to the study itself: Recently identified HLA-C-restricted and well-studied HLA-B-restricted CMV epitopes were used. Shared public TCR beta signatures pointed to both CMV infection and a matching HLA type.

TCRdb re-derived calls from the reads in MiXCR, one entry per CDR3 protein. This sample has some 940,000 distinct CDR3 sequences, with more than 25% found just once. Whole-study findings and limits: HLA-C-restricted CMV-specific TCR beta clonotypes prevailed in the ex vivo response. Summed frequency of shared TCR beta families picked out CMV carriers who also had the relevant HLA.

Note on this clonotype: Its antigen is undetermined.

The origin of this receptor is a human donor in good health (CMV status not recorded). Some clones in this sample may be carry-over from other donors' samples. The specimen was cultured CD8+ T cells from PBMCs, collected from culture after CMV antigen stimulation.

The CDR3 DNA reads TGTGCCAGCAGCTTATCAACAGTCGACGGCTACACCTTC. Its protein product is CASSLSTVDGYTF. The chain combines TRBV7-8 with TRBJ1-2, with no clear D. V was pared by 2 bases and J by 8 bases, with 12 bases between. The germline gives CDR1 SGHVS, CDR2 FQNEAQ. The CDR3 contains 13 residues.